This T cell receptor beta chain was retrieved from a study of naive and memory T cell subsets. The study's findings and limits: A few larger clonotypes appeared in naive repertoires, especially CD8, possibly memory cells re-expressing CD45RA. The power law exponent of TCR abundance differed between naive and memory cells.

Two oligonucleotides, mixed equimolar, formed the beta constant-region primer covering TRBC1 and TRBC2. The ligated cDNA underwent four PCR rounds using SP2 and nested alpha and beta constant-region primers. TCRdb passed the UMI-ligation and nested PCR reads through MiXCR, listing each CDR3 protein once. The data show approximately 100,000 distinct CDR3 sequences, with approximately 15% seen just once and 2.8% held by the top ten. The CDR3 length is 13 residues. Germline CDR1 is SEHNR and CDR2 is FQNEAQ (reference sequence). Trimming stripped 7 bases from V and 7 bases from J, with 11 bases between. This clonotype was counted between two and nine times. What it recognizes is unknown.

The sequenced material came from naive CD8+ T cells from blood. The V call is TRBV7-9, the J call TRBJ1-6, with a tentative D call TRBD1 (6 bases). This clonotype was obtained from a human donor in good health. CDR3: CASTPRGNSPLHF. The CDR3 region has the DNA TGTGCCAGCACCCCGAGGGGGAATTCACCCCTCCACTTT.